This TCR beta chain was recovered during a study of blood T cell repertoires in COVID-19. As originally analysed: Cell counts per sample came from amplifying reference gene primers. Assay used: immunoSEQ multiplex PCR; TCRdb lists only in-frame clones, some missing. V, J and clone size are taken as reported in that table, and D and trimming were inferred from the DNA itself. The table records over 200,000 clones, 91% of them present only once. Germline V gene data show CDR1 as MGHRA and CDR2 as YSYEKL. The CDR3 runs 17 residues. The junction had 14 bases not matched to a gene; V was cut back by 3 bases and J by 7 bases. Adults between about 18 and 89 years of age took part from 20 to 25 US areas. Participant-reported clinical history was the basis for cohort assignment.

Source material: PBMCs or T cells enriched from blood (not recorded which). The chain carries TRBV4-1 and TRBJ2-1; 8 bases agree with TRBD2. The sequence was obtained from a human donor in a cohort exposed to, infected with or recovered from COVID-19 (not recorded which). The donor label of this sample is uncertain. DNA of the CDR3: TGCGCCAGCAGCCAGACTACCCGCGGACTAGCCATAAATGAGCAGTTCTTC. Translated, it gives CASSQTTRGLAINEQFF.